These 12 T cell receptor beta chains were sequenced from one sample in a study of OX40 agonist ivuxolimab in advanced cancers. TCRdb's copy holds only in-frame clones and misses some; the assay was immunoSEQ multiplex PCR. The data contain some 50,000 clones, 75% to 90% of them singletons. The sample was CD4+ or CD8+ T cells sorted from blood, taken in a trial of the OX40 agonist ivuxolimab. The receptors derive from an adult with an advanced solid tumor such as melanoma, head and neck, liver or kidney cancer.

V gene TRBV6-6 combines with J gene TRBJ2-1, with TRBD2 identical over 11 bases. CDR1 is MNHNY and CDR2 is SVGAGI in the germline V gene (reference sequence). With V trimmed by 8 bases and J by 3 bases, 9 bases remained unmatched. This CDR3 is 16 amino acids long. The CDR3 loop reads CASRGTSGIDYNEQFF. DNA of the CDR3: TGTGCCAGCCGAGGGACTAGCGGAATCGACTACAATGAGCAGTTCTTC.

In DNA, the CDR3 is TGTGCCAGCTCACATGACAGGGGCGAGCAGTACGTC. Translating gives CASSHDRGEQYV. The rearrangement links TRBV18 to TRBJ2-7, with 8 positions matching TRBD1. Germline-derived CDR1 and CDR2 are KGHSH and LQKENI. V lost 4 bases to trimming and J lost 6 bases; unmatched junction nucleotides: 2. CDR3 size: 12 residues.

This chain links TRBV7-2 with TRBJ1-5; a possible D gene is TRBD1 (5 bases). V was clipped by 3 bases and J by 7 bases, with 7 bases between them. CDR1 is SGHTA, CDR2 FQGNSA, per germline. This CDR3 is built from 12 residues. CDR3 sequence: CASSFSGQPQHF. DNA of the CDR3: TGTGCCAGCAGCTTTTCAGGGCAGCCCCAGCATTTT.

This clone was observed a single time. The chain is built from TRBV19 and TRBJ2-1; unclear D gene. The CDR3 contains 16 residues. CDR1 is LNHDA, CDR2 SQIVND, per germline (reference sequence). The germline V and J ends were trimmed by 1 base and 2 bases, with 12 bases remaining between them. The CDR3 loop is CASSIATSTAYNEQFF. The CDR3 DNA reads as TGTGCCAGTAGTATAGCCACATCCACCGCCTACAATGAGCAGTTCTTC.

The CDR3 sequence: CATLITGWVSYEQYV. CDR3 nucleotides: TGCGCCACTCTAATAACAGGGTGGGTTTCCTACGAGCAGTACGTC. The V and J genes are TRBV10-1 and TRBJ2-7; TRBD1 might be the D (6 bases). Trimming removed 10 bases at V and 1 base at J, with 20 bases between. This CDR3 is 15 amino acids long. Germline V gives CDR1 WNHNN, CDR2 SYGVQD (reference sequence).

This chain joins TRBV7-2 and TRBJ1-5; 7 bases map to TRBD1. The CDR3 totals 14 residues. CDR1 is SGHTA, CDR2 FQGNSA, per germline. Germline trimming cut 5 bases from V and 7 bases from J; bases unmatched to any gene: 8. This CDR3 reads CASSQVQGWQPQHF. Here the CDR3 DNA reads TGTGCCAGCAGCCAGGTACAGGGGTGGCAGCCCCAGCATTTT.

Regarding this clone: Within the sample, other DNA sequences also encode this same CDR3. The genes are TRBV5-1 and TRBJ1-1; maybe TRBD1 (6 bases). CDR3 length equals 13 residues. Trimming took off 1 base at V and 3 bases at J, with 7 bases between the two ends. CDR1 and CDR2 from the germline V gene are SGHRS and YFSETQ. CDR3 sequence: CASSLYRDTEAFF. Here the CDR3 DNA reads TGCGCCAGCAGCTTGTACAGGGACACTGAAGCTTTCTTT. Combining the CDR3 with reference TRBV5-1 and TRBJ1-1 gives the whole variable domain KAGVTQTPRYLIKTRGQQVTLSCSPISGHRSVSWYQQTPGQGLQFLFEYFSETQRNKGNFPGRFSGRQFSNSRSEMNVSTLELGDSALYLCASSLYRDTEAFFGQGTRLTVV.

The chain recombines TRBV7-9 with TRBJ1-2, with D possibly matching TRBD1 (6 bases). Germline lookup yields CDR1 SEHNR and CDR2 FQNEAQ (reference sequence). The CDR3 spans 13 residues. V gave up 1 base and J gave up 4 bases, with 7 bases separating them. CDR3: CASSLGQVYGYTF. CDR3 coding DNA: TGTGCCAGCAGCTTAGGACAGGTCTATGGCTACACCTTC.

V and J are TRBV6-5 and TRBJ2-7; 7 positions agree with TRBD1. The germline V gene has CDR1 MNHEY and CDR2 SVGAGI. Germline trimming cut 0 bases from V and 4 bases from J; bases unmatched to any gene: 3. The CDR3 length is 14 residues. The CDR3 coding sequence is TGTGCCAGCAGTTACTCGATGGACAGGTACGAGCAGTACTTC. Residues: CASSYSMDRYEQYF.

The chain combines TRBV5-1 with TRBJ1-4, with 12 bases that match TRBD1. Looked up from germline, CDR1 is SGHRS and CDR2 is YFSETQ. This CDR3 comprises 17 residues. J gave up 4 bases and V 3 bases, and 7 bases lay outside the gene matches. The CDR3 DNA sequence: TGCGCCAGCAGCTCGGGACAGGGGGCCAGTGGTAATGAAAAACTGTTTTTT. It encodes CASSSGQGASGNEKLFF.

DNA for the CDR3: TGCGCCAGCTGCTCAGGGGACCAAAGCACAGATACGCAGTATTTT. Protein: CASCSGDQSTDTQYF. This rearrangement joins TRBV5-1 to TRBJ2-3, with a possible D match to TRBD1 (6 bases). Germline V gene lookup returns CDR1 SGHRS and CDR2 YFSETQ. CDR3 length: 15 residues. The germline V and J ends were trimmed by 7 bases and 0 bases, with 15 bases remaining between them.

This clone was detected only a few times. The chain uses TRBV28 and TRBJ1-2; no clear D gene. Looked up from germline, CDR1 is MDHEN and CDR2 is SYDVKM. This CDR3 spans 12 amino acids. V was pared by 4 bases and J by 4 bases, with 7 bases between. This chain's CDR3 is CASSSDTYGYTF. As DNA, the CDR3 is TGTGCCAGCAGTTCCGACACCTATGGCTACACCTTC.